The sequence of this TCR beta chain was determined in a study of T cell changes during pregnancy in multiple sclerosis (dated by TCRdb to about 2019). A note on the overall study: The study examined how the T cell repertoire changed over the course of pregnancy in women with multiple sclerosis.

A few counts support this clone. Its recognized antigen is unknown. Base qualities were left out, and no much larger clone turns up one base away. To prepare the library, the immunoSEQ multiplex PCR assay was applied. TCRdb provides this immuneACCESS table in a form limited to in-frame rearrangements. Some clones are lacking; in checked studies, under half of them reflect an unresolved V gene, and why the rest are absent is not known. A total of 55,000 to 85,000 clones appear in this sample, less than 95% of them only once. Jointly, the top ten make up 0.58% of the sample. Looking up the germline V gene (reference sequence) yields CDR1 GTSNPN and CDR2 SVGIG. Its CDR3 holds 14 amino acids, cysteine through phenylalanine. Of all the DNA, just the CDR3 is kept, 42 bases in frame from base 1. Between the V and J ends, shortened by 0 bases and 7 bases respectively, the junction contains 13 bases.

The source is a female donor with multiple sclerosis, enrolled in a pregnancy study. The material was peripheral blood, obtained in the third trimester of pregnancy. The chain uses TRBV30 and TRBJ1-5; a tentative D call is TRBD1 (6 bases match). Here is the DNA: TGTGCCTGGAGTGTAGCAGGGGCGAGCCAGCCCCAGCATTTT. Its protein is CAWSVAGASQPQHF.